Detailed here is one T cell receptor (beta chain). What this receptor recognizes is not known. No base quality information exists; no much larger clone differs at one position. TCR CDR3 regions were amplified from genomic DNA by multiplex PCR using the deep immunoSEQ assay. Genomic DNA extracted from each cell subset was distributed evenly over all wells of several immunoSEQ 96-well plates, and each plate served as one replicate. For sorted subsets, roughly 190 ng of genomic DNA, equivalent to 30,000 or so T cell genomes, went into each replicate PCR. Purified libraries were measured with a Qubit 3.0 fluorometer, size-checked on a Bioanalyzer 2100, and measured again with the KAPA Library Quantification kit. A separate single-read 150-cycle Illumina NextSeq 550 flow cell was used to sequence each immunoSEQ 96-well plate. The study's processing was this. Because the immunoSEQ output held only junctional sequences and lacked quality scores, the filtering could not match the filtering applied to full-length reads. To assign V/J genes and CDR3, sequences were annotated against IMGT germline references using PyIR, a Python wrapper for IgBLAST v1.9. Reads with weak V/J assignments (E-value above 1e-6), missing CDR3, stop codons, out-of-frame junctions, or ambiguous translated residues were removed. V3J clonotypes were defined as sequences sharing the same inferred V gene, J gene, and CDR3 amino acid sequence. Percentage overlap between repertoires was calculated by dividing the number of shared unique clonotypes by the size of the smaller repertoire. Richness of each repertoire was evaluated using RTK rarefaction, the Chao1 estimator, and Recon v2.1 estimates of unobserved clonotypes. Generation probabilities were computed with OLGA for all TCRbeta clonotypes obtained by the gDNA method from a handful of donors. TCRdb obtained this table from immuneACCESS and retained in-frame rearrangements with V and J assigned. These tables miss some clones; where compared with another copy, unresolved V genes account for less than half of the shortfall, and the remainder is unexplained. D and trimming come from the DNA, and the V and J calls and clone size come from that table. This sample comprises 2 million to 2.5 million clones, more than 90% of them detected only once. The biggest ten clones account for more than 0.1% of the sample.

These data come from a study of shared clonotypes between healthy human individuals (dated by TCRdb to the early 2020s). Broadly, across the study: A couple of women and a few men aged 18 to 49 years were included in the cohort. Per donor, three plates each were used for CD4 naive and CD4 memory, two for CD8 naive, and one for CD8 memory. To estimate repertoire size and how much clonotype sharing occurs between individuals, the study deeply sequenced the blood TCR repertoires of five healthy adults. Libraries were prepared and TCR repertoires were sequenced by different laboratories using diverse techniques, in order to increase sequencing depth and limit assay-specific biases. Leukapheresis yielded between about 0.9 and 9 billion PBMCs per donor. General findings and caveats noted by the study authors: Sampling was limited to blood, and TCR repertoires in tissue likely differ from TCR repertoires in blood. When several donors were compared, the shared fraction of clonotypes was 5% to 6.5% for naive CD4, approximately 3.3% for naive CD8, 2.3% for memory CD4, and roughly 0.43% for memory CD8. Higher generation probabilities were observed for clonotypes shared by all four sorted-subset donors than for non-shared clonotypes. Naive subsets generally had larger estimated clonotype richness than memory subsets. Based on pairwise subsampling, the degree of clonotype sharing among donors was expected to be affected by sequencing depth. Even with the large sequencing depth, rarefaction of the sorted-subset datasets indicated that sequencing was incomplete. Because the study included a small number of donors, the genetic and exposure-history diversity represented was limited.

The CDR3, cysteine through phenylalanine, is 14 amino acids long. The DNA shown is the 42-base CDR3, in frame from base 1. V is pared back by 6 bases and J by 0 bases, with 14 bases lying between the germline termini. Based on the germline V gene, the CDR1 and CDR2 sequences are SQVTM and ANQGSEA. The donors were healthy, HIV-negative adults with no recently reported acute infections or vaccinations. All donors were Caucasian adults living in Nashville, Tennessee, USA. CD4+ T cells were enriched through magnetic negative selection, after which naive cells were positively selected on CD45RA and the remaining negative fraction served as the memory subset. Blood was obtained by leukapheresis, after which PBMCs were separated by Ficoll-Histopaque density gradient centrifugation and cryopreserved in liquid nitrogen vapor phase. Purity and quantity of every magnetically sorted T cell population were checked by analytical flow cytometry. From each sorted fraction, genomic DNA was isolated and quantified by UV absorbance on a Nanodrop 2000c.

Sample: naive CD4+ T cells sorted from blood. This specimen's cell subset or site label, per the study, means: CD45RA+ positively selected. The rearrangement combines TRBV29-1 with TRBJ1-1; the D gene is unclear. The receptor was derived from a man between 18 and 35 years old in good health. The CDR3 corresponds to CSVANPGLNTEAFF. The DNA reads as follows: TGCAGCGTCGCAAATCCGGGCCTGAACACTGAAGCTTTCTTT.